This T cell receptor (beta chain) was recorded in a study of blood T cells in healthy people across ages. Next came a second PCR, run for roughly 6 to 11 cycles, which used a sample-barcoded 5' primer along with a J-beta primer mix. With 12 random nucleotides, a template-switch adaptor tagged each individual cDNA molecule. Paired-end reads containing CDR3 totaled no fewer than 2.5 million for each sample. TCRdb re-called the 5' RACE reads with MiXCR, one entry per CDR3 protein. The data hold hundreds of thousands of distinct CDR3 sequences, with approximately 50% observed a single time. General study points: Among T cells, TCR beta diversity per million cells dropped roughly linearly as age rose.

The CDR3 has 13 residues. Germline V gene data show CDR1 as SQVTM and CDR2 as ANQGSEA. J lost 2 bases, V lost 6 bases, and 6 bases had no gene match. This clonotype has only a few counts. The antigen is unknown. The TCR comes from a woman in her sixties or seventies in good health. Material: blood. The J gene is TRBJ1-1, the V gene TRBV29-1, with TRBD1 identical over 7 bases. CDR3 DNA: TGCAGCGTCGTTGGACAGGCCAACACTGAAGCTTTCTTT. The encoded protein is CSVVGQANTEAFF.